This T cell receptor beta chain was captured by sequencing in a study of response to subunit inactivated influenza vaccine. The CDR3 length is 15 residues. CDR1 and CDR2 from the germline V gene are SGHAT and FQNNGV. The ends were cut back, 4 bases at V and 2 bases at J, with 15 bases in the middle. In this sample, this clonotype turned up a few times. TCRdb ran MiXCR on the RT-PCR reads and lists one entry per CDR3 protein. The table records around 490,000 distinct CDR3 sequences, less than 8% of them present only once. The rearrangement links TRBV11-2 to TRBJ2-7, with a tentative D call TRBD1 (6 bases). Source: PBMCs from blood, taken less than 30 months after vaccination. The receptor was derived from a man aged 50-75 years who received an inactivated influenza vaccine. The CDR3 DNA reads TGTGCCAGCAGCTGGGGGCTAAGTTTAGCCTACGAGCAGTACTTC. It is translated as CASSWGLSLAYEQYF. Drawing the rest from reference TRBV11-2 and TRBJ2-7, the complete variable domain is EAGVAQSPRYKIIEKRQSVAFWCNPISGHATLYWYQQILGQGPKLLIQFQNNGVVDDSQLPKDRFSAERLKGVDSTLKIQPAKLEDSAVYLCASSWGLSLAYEQYFGPGTRLTVT.